The source of this T cell receptor beta chain is a study of T cell responses to AZD1222 COVID-19 vaccine (dated by TCRdb to about 2021). About the full investigation: TCR sequencing was performed for 230 to 250 trial participants, of whom some 200 were given two doses of AZD1222 and approximately 25 were given two doses of MenACWY control vaccine. Enrollment into the trials was organized by age into subgroups of 18-55, 56-69 and 70-plus years, and those subgroups contained roughly 140, 27 and 60 TCR-sequenced participants, respectively. The paper as a whole reports these results and caveats: Because no samples from the day 14 peak response were available, repertoires could be characterized only after the peak T cell response. The 56-69-year group was small, and its depth increase did not reach significance, likely because of low power. Participants were mostly white British, with more females than males. The authors suggested clonal diversity may have been underestimated. CD4 TCRs associated with the vaccine covered the entire spike protein, and the dominant responses were in regions 160-218 and 743-854. Conclusions about previously exposed vaccinees were limited because only six or seven AZD1222 recipients were SARS-CoV-2 seropositive at baseline. Reportedly, close to half of the unique spike-specific TCRs recognized epitopes lying outside the regions that are mutated in the B.1.351 and B.1.1.7 variants. After two AZD1222 doses, spike-specific TCR breadth and depth were significantly higher than at day 0 and than in MenACWY recipients.

About this clone itself: Its binding antigen is unknown. Per-nucleotide qualities are absent, and no much larger clonotype sits a single base away.

The CDR3 sequence holds 16 residues, the cysteine and phenylalanine included. Of the read, only the CDR3 DNA is kept; its 48 bases are in frame from base 1. V trim: 3 bases; J trim: 1 base; unmatched bases: 6. Via the germline V gene, CDR1 is SNHLY and CDR2 FYNNEI. The CDR3 regions of human TCRbeta chains were analyzed by immunosequencing. Concerning the study's data processing: Repertoire TCRs were checked for matches against a reference library of SARS-CoV-2-specific TCRs that had been generated using the MIRA antigen-specificity platform. Breadth was defined as the fraction of unique TCRs that were SARS-CoV-2-associated. Depth was defined as the fraction of total T cells that were SARS-CoV-2-associated. Using the MIRA data, each spike-specific TCR was assigned both to the spike region to which the TCR was reactive and to a CD4 or CD8 class. Log10-transformed breadth and depth values were compared by one-way ANOVA with Sidak's multiple comparisons tests. The source is immuneACCESS, and TCRdb retained only in-frame sequences with V and J called. Part of the clones is not carried over; for the studies checked, unresolved V genes explain less than half of this, and the remainder is unexplained. That table supplies the V and J calls and clone size; D and trimming were determined from the DNA. The sample table contains about 150,000 clones; only one count was recorded for 91% of them. About 4% of the sample rests with the top ten.

The sample's time point, from its label and the paper: about 28 days (+/-7) after the second vaccine dose. AZD1222 recipients given second doses at about 4 weeks or at about 12 weeks were pooled, since spike-specific TCR depth and breadth were not found to differ between the two schedules. The vaccinee samples were drawn from two UK trials, COV001 and COV002, one of which was a single-blind randomized controlled phase 2/3 trial testing AZD1222 (ChAdOx1 nCoV-19) in healthy adults. For TCRbeta chain sequencing, PBMC samples from trial participants were taken at day 0 and at day 28 after the second dose.

The source is an adult who received the AZD1222 COVID-19 vaccine. The input for sequencing was peripheral blood, taken 28 days after the second AZD1222 dose. The chain uses TRBV2 and TRBJ2-1, with 7 bases aligning to TRBD2. CDR3 reads: CASSEWVGRSYNEQFF. The nucleotides read TGTGCCAGCAGTGAGTGGGTCGGGAGGTCCTACAATGAGCAGTTCTTC.